These T cell receptor beta chains were read from a single sample in a study of response to subunit inactivated influenza vaccine. Via MiXCR, TCRdb re-called the RT-PCR reads, giving one row per CDR3 protein. The sample includes about 500,000 distinct CDR3 sequences, approximately 15% seen only once; the top ten take less than 4%. The sequencing used CD4+ T cells sorted from PBMCs, collected around 25 months after vaccination. These receptors came from a man between 45 and 75 years old who received an inactivated influenza vaccine. CDR3s include the opening cysteine and the closing phenylalanine or tryptophan. The order of the fields is J gene, V gene, clone size, CDR3 protein. Clone size is not always given. Where it is, it says once, few, many or a class for expanded clones.

>TRBJ2-6|TRBV4-3|-
CASSQEPRVANSGANVLTF
>TRBJ2-7|TRBV4-3|-
CASSPTTSGVSYEQYF
>TRBJ1-2|TRBV7-3|-
CASSPDNRQGPTF
>TRBJ2-3|TRBV20-1|few
CSARDPTGKTSTDTQYF
>TRBJ2-7|TRBV14|-
CASSQGGDSYEQCF
>TRBJ2-7|TRBV12-3/TRBV12-4|-
CASSFMPPGSSSYEQYF
>TRBJ2-2|TRBV5-1|few
CASSHEMGLGELFF
>TRBJ2-7|TRBV5-6|few
CASSLTGFYEQYF
>TRBJ2-2|TRBV5-4|few
CASSLHDTGELFF
>TRBJ2-1|TRBV20-1|few
CSAWGQVNRNEQFF
>TRBJ1-1|TRBV29-1|many
CSGQGWNTEAFF
>TRBJ2-5|TRBV7-2|few
CASSLLRAQETQYF
>TRBJ2-3|TRBV7-8|many
CASSVGAATTTDTQYF
>TRBJ2-1|TRBV11-2|few
CASSLGRGFYNEQFF
>TRBJ2-3|TRBV5-1|few
CASSSLAGLGTDTQYF
>TRBJ2-7|TRBV20-1|few
CSARLAHYRGRDEQYF
>TRBJ2-2|TRBV6-1|few
CASSEDRAGELFF
>TRBJ2-4|TRBV12-3/TRBV12-4|many
CASSSRDAKNIQYF
>TRBJ2-7|TRBV28|many
CASSSATVEHNYEQYF
>TRBJ2-2|TRBV7-2|-
CASSSRETGELFF
>TRBJ1-2|TRBV12-3/TRBV12-4|-
CASSRTRRTAWVGYTF
>TRBJ2-1|TRBV15|few
CATSRFRGSYNEQFF
>TRBJ2-7|TRBV10-3|few
CAIRGDSGSSEQYF
>TRBJ2-5|TRBV5-1|-
CASSFWLRTAQETQYF
>TRBJ2-5|TRBV12-3/TRBV12-4|many
CASSLIPEQETQYF
>TRBJ1-5|TRBV20-1|few
CSARGAGWDNRNQPQHF
>TRBJ2-1|TRBV9|-
CASSGSGAPAEQFF
>TRBJ1-1|TRBV15|-
CATSRESVEAFF
>TRBJ2-1|TRBV28|few
CASRIQGGYYNEQFF
>TRBJ1-2|TRBV27|-
CASRETGAYYGYTF
>TRBJ2-2|TRBV27|-
CASTISGVLTGELFF
>TRBJ1-3|TRBV12-3/TRBV12-4|-
CASSFPLGQVGNTIYF
>TRBJ2-3|TRBV9|-
CASSVMISTDTQYF
>TRBJ1-5|TRBV20-1|few
CSALSGQGAWQPQHF
>TRBJ2-3|TRBV9|-
CASSVVRLGGGADTQYF
>TRBJ2-7|TRBV7-9|once
CASSPDAWWRVSYEQYF
>TRBJ1-2|TRBV5-6|many
CASSLKQFYGYTF
>TRBJ2-7|TRBV5-1|-
CASSFRTGSYEQYF
>TRBJ1-5|TRBV28|-
CASSLGGWGRIDQPQHF
>TRBJ2-1|TRBV29-1|few
CSVSGADNEQFF
>TRBJ2-7|TRBV5-1|-
CASSSGQNTYEQYF
>TRBJ2-1|TRBV4-2|-
CASSQAGQGRNEQFF
>TRBJ2-1|TRBV15|few
CATGGDSLSNEQFF
>TRBJ2-1|TRBV11-3|-
CASSLTSGGGEQFF
>TRBJ1-5|TRBV5-5|few
CASSSFTGDSNQPQHF
>TRBJ2-5|TRBV4-1|many
CASSQTGTQETQYF
>TRBJ1-4|TRBV10-3|few
CAISGSPTGTTEKLFF
>TRBJ1-2|TRBV20-1|-
CSASPGGRSTF
>TRBJ1-2|TRBV29-1|few
CSVEALRAGGYTF
>TRBJ2-1|TRBV5-1|-
CASSFVTPSYNEQFF
>TRBJ1-3|TRBV11-2|-
CASTQTDFSGNTIYF
>TRBJ2-4|TRBV5-6|few
CASSPWTIAKNIQYF
>TRBJ2-3|TRBV9|-
CASSERSPWIITDTQYF
>TRBJ2-7|TRBV6-1|-
CASNRGAQSTREQYF